Following are 13 T cell receptor beta chains from one sample sequenced in a study of blood T cell repertoires in COVID-19. Repertoires were generated with immunoSEQ multiplex PCR, while TCRdb's copy carries only in-frame clones and drops some. The sample contains 130,000 to 150,000 clones, about four fifths of which appear only once. Sequencing was carried out using peripheral blood. These receptors originate from a human donor with acute or convalescent COVID-19. The donor label of this sample is uncertain.

This sequence joins TRBV5-5 and TRBJ2-7; 11 bases fit TRBD1. The ends lost 5 bases at V and 3 bases at J; junction bases unmatched: 4. CDR1 is SGHKS, CDR2 YYEKEE, per germline (reference sequence). The CDR3 extends over 14 amino acids. CDR3: CASSPGQGGYEQYV. CDR3 bases: TGTGCCAGCAGTCCGGGACAGGGGGGCTACGAGCAGTACGTC.

This clone was seen a few times. The chain is built from TRBV19 and TRBJ2-1, with TRBD1 matching over 8 bases. V lost 7 bases, J lost 5 bases, and 10 bases stayed unmatched. The CDR3 covers 15 residues. CDR1 is LNHDA, CDR2 SQIVND, per germline (reference sequence). The CDR3 here is CASMGSQGGDNEQFF. The CDR3 nucleotides are TGTGCCAGTATGGGTTCACAGGGGGGAGACAATGAGCAGTTCTTC.

The chain has TRBV30 and TRBJ1-1, with D hard to call. V lost 4 bases and J 0 bases, leaving 9 bases between the germline ends. This CDR3 region has 13 residues. CDR1 is GTSNPN and CDR2 is SVGIG in the germline V gene (reference sequence). As DNA, the CDR3 is TGTGCCTGGAACTTCGCTGTGAACACTGAAGCTTTCTTT. Translating gives CAWNFAVNTEAFF.

V gene TRBV11-2 combines with J gene TRBJ2-2, with a tentative D call TRBD2 (6 bases). This CDR3 spans 15 amino acids. Germline CDR1 reads SGHAT; CDR2 reads FQNNGV. Deletions cut 4 bases from V and 4 bases from J, with 13 bases between. DNA of the CDR3: TGTGCCAGCAGCTGGAATAGCGGAACCACCGGGGAGCTGTTTTTT. Protein: CASSWNSGTTGELFF.

The chain combines TRBV9 with TRBJ2-6; no definite D call. CDR3 length equals 15 residues. Trimming took 0 bases from V and 0 from J, leaving 4 bases between them. Looked up from germline, CDR1 is SGDLS and CDR2 is YYNGEE. The CDR3 coding sequence is TGTGCCAGCAGCGTAGGTAGCTCTGGGGCCAACGTCCTGACTTTC. It specifies CASSVGSSGANVLTF.

The V and J genes are TRBV6-2 or TRBV6-3 and TRBJ2-7; 8 bases line up with TRBD1. The CDR3 contains 15 residues. V lost 2 bases, J lost 7 bases, and 10 bases stayed unmatched. The germline V gene encodes CDR1 MNHEY and CDR2 SVGEGT. The CDR3 is CASSYLAGGTGEQYF. The CDR3 DNA reads as TGTGCCAGCAGTTACCTCGCAGGGGGCACGGGGGAGCAGTACTTC.

This chain connects TRBV9 to TRBJ2-5; the D gene is possibly TRBD1 (8 bases). Germline lookup yields CDR1 SGDLS and CDR2 YYNGEE. The CDR3 consists of 15 residues. The V end was cut by 5 bases, the J end by 2 bases, with 16 bases between. The CDR3 coding sequence is TGTGCCAGCAGTTTAGGACAGGGAGGGCAAGAGACCCAGTACTTC. It yields the protein CASSLGQGGQETQYF.

The CDR3 DNA sequence: TGTGCCAGCTCACCCCTCCTAGCTTCGAGACAGGGAGGAGAGACCCAGTACTTC. It encodes CASSPLLASRQGGETQYF. The chain couples TRBV18 to TRBJ2-5; maybe TRBD1 (7 bases). The CDR3 loop spans 18 amino acids. Deletions cut 3 bases from V and 4 bases from J, with 24 bases between. Germline V gene lookup returns CDR1 KGHSH and CDR2 LQKENI.

CDR3 DNA sequence: TGTGCCAGTAACACAGGGTATTCTAACATTCAGTACTTC. It encodes CASNTGYSNIQYF. V gene TRBV19 combines with J gene TRBJ2-4, with a possible D match to TRBD1 (6 bases). The CDR3 totals 13 residues. Germline CDR1 reads LNHDA; CDR2 reads SQIVND (reference sequence). V shed 7 bases and J shed 7 bases, with 14 bases lying between them.

This clone showed up just once. This sequence joins TRBV6-5 and TRBJ2-7, with D uncertain. The V end lost 5 bases, the J end lost 7 bases, and 12 bases lay between the germline ends. Germline CDR1 reads MNHEY; CDR2 reads SVGAGI. The CDR3 loop spans 12 amino acids. The CDR3: CASSPTHKEQYV. In DNA, the CDR3 is TGTGCCAGCAGTCCCACACATAAAGAGCAGTACGTC.

The chain combines TRBV2 with TRBJ1-1; D perhaps matches TRBD1 (5 bases). Per germline, CDR1 SNHLY and CDR2 FYNNEI. The ends were cut back, 7 bases at V and 4 bases at J, with 16 bases in the middle. The CDR3 runs to 14 residues. CDR3 coding DNA: TGTGCCAGCACCCGGGGGGGTTTCGGCACTGAAGCTTTCTTT. Translating gives CASTRGGFGTEAFF. The entire variable domain, with the rest obtained from reference TRBV2 and TRBJ1-1, is as follows: EPEVTQTPSHQVTQMGQEVILRCVPISNHLYFYWYRQILGQKVEFLVSFYNNEISEKSEIFDDQFSVERPDGSNFTLKIRSTKLEDSAMYFCASTRGGFGTEAFFGQGTRLTVV.

The chain combines TRBV3-1 (or the pseudogene TRBV3-2) with TRBJ2-7, with a possible D match to TRBD2 (6 bases). Looked up from germline, CDR1 is LGHDT and CDR2 is YNNKEL (reference sequence). This CDR3 has 15 residues. V was cut by 4 bases and J by 4 bases, with 17 bases left in between. The CDR3, as DNA: TGTGCCAGCAGCCGCGGACTACTAAAGGGGTACGAGCAGTACTTC. It is translated as CASSRGLLKGYEQYF.

The rearrangement links TRBV12-5 to TRBJ2-5; 8 bases fit TRBD1. The V segment lost 5 bases and the J segment 5 bases; nucleotides outside the gene matches: 7. Germline V gene sequence: CDR1 LGHNT, CDR2 FRNRAP. This CDR3 is built from 14 residues. CDR3 in amino acids: CASGRGQGAETQYF. The CDR3 DNA is TGTGCTAGTGGTCGGGGGCAGGGGGCTGAGACCCAGTACTTC. The complete variable domain, with remaining parts taken from reference TRBV12-5 and TRBJ2-5, reads DARVTQTPRHKVTEMGQEVTMRCQPILGHNTVFWYRQTMMQGLELLAYFRNRAPLDDSGMPKDRFSAEMPDATLATLKIQPSEPRDSAVYFCASGRGQGAETQYFGPGTRLLVL.